This entry features one T cell receptor (beta chain) sequence. This entry comes from a study of blood T cell repertoires in COVID-19. TCRdb keeps only in-frame clones here, not all; method: immunoSEQ multiplex PCR. The data show 250,000 to 400,000 clones, 75% to 90% seen once. CDR3 length: 16 amino acids. Germline CDR1 MNHEY, CDR2 SVGEGT. V dropped 0 bases and J dropped 3 bases, with 14 bases sitting between them. This chain joins TRBV6-2 or TRBV6-3 and TRBJ1-1; D unresolved. What was sequenced was peripheral blood. This receptor was identified in a woman in her 30s with COVID-19, enrolled during active disease. The CDR3 sequence is CASSYSIRGRDTEAFF. CDR3 bases: TGTGCCAGCAGTTACTCGATCCGGGGAAGGGACACTGAAGCTTTCTTT.